What follows are 31 T cell receptor beta chains derived from one specimen sequenced in a study of T-cell memory formation after mild COVID-19. A single record per CDR3 protein comes from TCRdb applying MiXCR to the 5' RACE reads. The repertoire consists of roughly 600,000 distinct CDR3 sequences, with 18% occurring once and the leading ten covering approximately 12%. Material for sequencing was PBMCs or a T cell subset sorted from them (not recorded which). The source of these receptors is an adult woman who had mild COVID-19 (a few samples of this study predate the infection). Cell type and time point are not known.

This clonotype showed up just a few times. The chain carries TRBV11-2 and TRBJ2-1, with 16 bases aligning to TRBD2. V lost 4 bases to trimming and J lost 7 bases; unmatched junction nucleotides: 10. CDR3 size: 18 residues. Looked up from germline, CDR1 is SGHAT and CDR2 is FQNNGV. In nucleotides, the CDR3 is TGTGCCAGCAGCTACACCGGGACTAGCGGGGGGGCCAGAAATGAGCAGTTCTTC. This encodes CASSYTGTSGGARNEQFF.

Concerning this clonotype itself: An end of the junction does not agree with germline; a read error may underlie this. The CDR3 region is CASSLRWDRVTDTQCF. As DNA, the CDR3 is TGTGCCAGCAGCTTAAGATGGGACAGGGTCACAGATACGCAGTGTTTT. V and J are TRBV7-7 and TRBJ2-3; TRBD1 matches 9 bases. The CDR3 contains 16 residues. CDR1 is SSHAT, CDR2 FNYEAQ, per germline (reference sequence).

This clonotype showed up many times. The V gene is TRBV5-1, the J gene TRBJ1-1; D is unclear. The length of the CDR3 is 14 residues. Germline CDR1 SGHRS, CDR2 YFSETQ. Trimming left V 2 bases short and J 0 bases short, with 8 bases between. The CDR3 loop reads CASSLRQVNTEAFF. DNA for the CDR3: TGCGCCAGCAGCTTACGGCAGGTGAACACTGAAGCTTTCTTT.

This chain connects TRBV29-1 to TRBJ1-2, with 7 bases matching TRBD1. The CDR3 is 16 residues long. Trimming at V came to 3 bases and at J to 3 bases, leaving 13 bases not matched to a gene. Germline assignment: CDR1 SQVTM and CDR2 ANQGSEA. The CDR3 bases are TGCAGCGTTGACGTGGGCAGGGGGTCAGATTACTATGGCTACACCTTC. It specifies CSVDVGRGSDYYGYTF.

In its sample, this clonotype was seen a few times. The gene calls are TRBV5-1 and TRBJ1-6, with TRBD1 matching over 7 bases. This CDR3 region has 14 residues. CDR1 and CDR2 from the germline V gene are SGHRS and YFSETQ. Trimming cost V 0 bases and J 13 bases; bases outside gene matches: 7. The DNA of the CDR3 is TGCGCCAGCAGCTTGGGACAGGGTTCGATTCCCCTCCACTTT. Its translation is CASSLGQGSIPLHF.

This rearrangement joins TRBV25-1 to TRBJ1-2, with 7 bases identical to TRBD1. Germline trimming cut 9 bases from V and 8 bases from J; bases unmatched to any gene: 6. Germline V gene lookup returns CDR1 MGHDK and CDR2 SYGVNS. There are 11 residues in the CDR3. CDR3 amino acids: CASNPGGGYTF. CDR3 in DNA: TGTGCCAGTAACCCAGGGGGGGGCTACACCTTC.

This sequence joins TRBV4-3 and TRBJ2-3; TRBD2 matches at 11 bases. The CDR3 consists of 15 residues. Germline V CDR1 and CDR2: LGHNA, YSLEER. The ends lost 2 bases at V and 4 bases at J; junction bases unmatched: 2. In nucleotides, the CDR3 is TGCGCCAGCAGCCAAACTAGCGGGAGCGCAGATACGCAGTATTTT. This encodes CASSQTSGSADTQYF.

The chain's CDR3 is CSARDRASPTYEQYF. The CDR3 DNA follows: TGCAGTGCTAGAGATAGGGCTAGCCCGACCTACGAGCAGTACTTC. The chain employs TRBV20-1 and TRBJ2-7; D might be TRBD2 (5 bases). CDR1 and CDR2 (germline): DFQATT, SNEGSKA (reference sequence). V was shortened by 0 bases and J by 2 bases, with 14 bases between the two germline ends. The CDR3 has 15 amino acids.

This clonotype was recorded a few times. The V and J genes are TRBV6-6 and TRBJ1-2; maybe TRBD1 (5 bases). The V gene lost 7 bases and the J gene lost 4 bases, with 10 bases spanning the gap. The germline CDR1 and CDR2 sequences are MNHNY and SVGAGI (reference sequence). The CDR3 has 12 amino acids. CDR3 nucleotide sequence: TGTGCCAGCATGTGGGGCGCCTATGGCTACACCTTC. Protein product: CASMWGAYGYTF.

Here the CDR3 DNA reads TGTGCCAGCAGCAAAGAGTCGACGCTGAACACTGAAGCTTTCTTT. Amino acids: CASSKESTLNTEAFF. The rearrangement uses TRBV21-1 and TRBJ1-1. TRBV21-1 is a pseudogene. This CDR3 region has 15 residues.

This clonotype was seen a few times. The chain uses TRBV4-1 and TRBJ2-3; D is uncertain. This CDR3 has 14 residues. Trimming stripped 0 bases from V and 1 base from J, with 5 bases between. The V gene's germline CDR1 is MGHRA and CDR2 YSYEKL. The CDR3: CASSQEAGTDTQYF. The CDR3 DNA reads TGCGCCAGCAGCCAAGAGGCGGGCACAGATACGCAGTATTTT.

The rearrangement joins TRBV5-1 to TRBJ1-1; D is possibly TRBD1 (5 bases). The length of the CDR3 is 12 residues. Germline CDR1 is SGHRS and CDR2 is YFSETQ. The V gene lost 4 bases and the J gene lost 7 bases, with 11 bases spanning the gap. The CDR3 nucleotides read TGCGCCAGCAGCCGCGGAGGGGATGAAGCTTTCTTT. Translated: CASSRGGDEAFF.

V and J are TRBV29-1 and TRBJ2-1, with 11 positions matching TRBD2. Trimming took 4 bases from V and 0 from J; bases not matched to a gene: 5. Looked up from germline, CDR1 is SQVTM and CDR2 is ANQGSEA. This CDR3 spans 16 amino acids. CDR3 in amino acids: CSVGRLAGGSYNEQFF. DNA for the CDR3: TGCAGCGTTGGAAGGCTAGCGGGGGGCTCCTACAATGAGCAGTTCTTC.

For the CDR3, the DNA is TGCGCCAGCAGGGAGGTGACTAATTCACCCCTCCACTTT. Protein product: CASREVTNSPLHF. This chain connects TRBV10-2 to TRBJ1-6; D is unclear. Per germline, CDR1 WSHSY and CDR2 SAAADI. Trimming removed 6 bases from V and 6 bases from J, with 9 bases in between. The CDR3 is made up of 13 amino acids.

This clonotype has only a few counts. The chain recombines TRBV29-1 with TRBJ2-1; 8 bases line up with TRBD2. Germline V lookup: CDR1 SQVTM, CDR2 ANQGSEA. With V trimmed by 1 base and J by 12 bases, 5 bases remained unmatched. This CDR3 contains 12 residues. The CDR3 here is CSVEAGGLGQFF. In DNA, the CDR3 is TGCAGCGTTGAAGCGGGGGGGCTTGGGCAGTTCTTC.

This clonotype was observed a handful of times. The V gene is TRBV24-1, the J gene TRBJ2-3, with 8 positions matching TRBD1. In germline, CDR1 is KGHDR, CDR2 SFDVKD. The length of the CDR3 is 17 residues. V lost 4 bases, J lost 1 base, and 9 bases stayed unmatched. CDR3 coding DNA: TGTGCCACCAGTGAGGATCGGACAGGGCTGGGCACAGATACGCAGTATTTT. Translation: CATSEDRTGLGTDTQYF.

This clonotype was recorded a few times. V and J are TRBV11-2 and TRBJ1-2; D is unclear. CDR1 is SGHAT, CDR2 FQNNGV, per germline. The CDR3 is 14 residues long. Trimming removed 5 bases at V and 8 bases at J, with 18 bases between. The chain's CDR3 is CASSRALPMGGYTF. The CDR3 DNA sequence: TGTGCCAGCAGCCGGGCCCTCCCGATGGGAGGCTACACCTTC.

This clonotype was counted at least ten times. One end of the junction fails to match germline, which may point to a read error. The chain combines TRBV5-1 with TRBJ2-5; 14 bases are a match to TRBD2. CDR3 length: 16 amino acids. Germline V lookup: CDR1 SGHRS, CDR2 YFSETQ. CDR3: CASSLGTSGGQETQYF. CDR3 DNA sequence: TGTGCCAGCAGCTTAGGGACTAGCGGGGGCCAAGAGACCCAGTACTTC.

Only one count was recorded for this clonotype. This clone may be a read error of a much larger clone one base away. The chain employs TRBV7-9 and TRBJ2-1; unclear D gene. The germline CDR1 and CDR2 sequences are SEHNR and FQNEAQ (reference sequence). This CDR3 spans 10 amino acids. Trimming shortened V by 5 bases and J by 8 bases, and 4 bases separated the two germline ends. CDR3 bases: TGTGCCAGCAGCAACCATGAGCAGTTCTTC. It encodes CASSNHEQFF.

The chain is built from TRBV5-5 and TRBJ2-1; TRBD1 matches 9 bases. The CDR3 covers 15 residues. V was pared by 4 bases and J by 6 bases, with 8 bases of the junction left unmatched. The germline gives CDR1 SGHKS, CDR2 YYEKEE (reference sequence). The CDR3 sequence is CASSPWTGEGNEQFF. Written as DNA, the CDR3 is TGTGCCAGCAGCCCCTGGACAGGGGAGGGCAATGAGCAGTTCTTC.

In this sample, this clonotype turned up a few times. The rearrangement links TRBV5-1 to TRBJ1-1; 7 nucleotides match TRBD1. Germline V gene data show CDR1 as SGHRS and CDR2 as YFSETQ. The CDR3 extends over 14 amino acids. With V trimmed by 4 bases and J by 5 bases, 8 bases remained unmatched. The CDR3 bases are TGCGCCAGCAGCACCTACAGGGGCGGGACTGAAGCTTTCTTT. It yields the protein CASSTYRGGTEAFF. Supplemented by reference TRBV5-1 and TRBJ1-1, the full variable domain reads KAGVTQTPRYLIKTRGQQVTLSCSPISGHRSVSWYQQTPGQGLQFLFEYFSETQRNKGNFPGRFSGRQFSNSRSEMNVSTLELGDSALYLCASSTYRGGTEAFFGQGTRLTVV.

In this sample, this clonotype turned up a few times. The chain links TRBV29-1 to TRBJ2-6, with D perhaps matching TRBD2 (7 bases). The ends were cut back, 4 bases at V and 1 base at J, with 20 bases in the middle. This CDR3 spans 18 amino acids. Germline loops: CDR1 SQVTM, CDR2 ANQGSEA. The CDR3 here is CSVGPKGGLMSGANVLTF. CDR3 nucleotides: TGCAGCGTTGGCCCCAAGGGGGGGCTTATGTCTGGGGCCAACGTCCTGACTTTC.

This clonotype was recorded at least ten times. The J gene is TRBJ1-4, the V gene TRBV5-5; D unclear. V gave up 2 bases and J gave up 6 bases, with 8 bases separating them. Germline values: CDR1 SGHKS, CDR2 YYEKEE (reference sequence). The CDR3 runs to 13 residues. CDR3: CASSLTGDEKLFF. For the CDR3, the DNA is TGTGCCAGCAGCTTAACCGGAGATGAAAAACTGTTTTTT. Based on the CDR3 plus reference TRBV5-5 and TRBJ1-4, the full variable domain is DAGVTQSPTHLIKTRGQQVTLRCSPISGHKSVSWYQQVLGQGPQFIFQYYEKEERGRGNFPDRFSARQFPNYSSELNVNALLLGDSALYLCASSLTGDEKLFFGSGTQLSVL.

The rearrangement uses TRBV12-3 or TRBV12-4 and TRBJ2-3, with no clear D. Trimming took off 6 bases at V and 4 bases at J, with 14 bases between the two ends. This CDR3 is 14 amino acids long. The CDR3 loop is CASSPEGSPDTQYF. In DNA, the CDR3 is TGTGCCAGCAGCCCTGAAGGTTCTCCAGATACGCAGTATTTT.

There are a few counts of this clonotype. The chain links TRBV5-1 to TRBJ1-1; D uncertain. The CDR3 is made up of 13 amino acids. Trimming stripped 5 bases from V and 1 base from J, with 9 bases between. Germline assignment: CDR1 SGHRS and CDR2 YFSETQ. The CDR3 coding sequence is TGCGCCAGCAGTGTGGCGCAGAACACTGAAGCTTTCTTT. This translates into CASSVAQNTEAFF.

The CDR3 region is CASSHSGTMNTEAFF. The CDR3 DNA sequence: TGTGCCAGCAGTCACTCCGGGACCATGAACACTGAAGCTTTCTTT. This sequence joins TRBV5-6 and TRBJ1-1, with D possibly TRBD1 on 5 matching bases. The CDR3 extends over 15 amino acids. Germline CDR1 SGHDT, CDR2 YYEEEE. V shed 5 bases and J shed 0 bases, with 14 bases lying between them.

A note on this clonotype: An end of the junction differs from the germline gene, which may be a read error. V and J are TRBV4-3 and TRBJ1-2; D unresolved. Germline V gives CDR1 LGHNA, CDR2 YSLEER. CDR3 length: 15 amino acids. In nucleotides, the CDR3 is TGCGCCAGAAGCCAAGAGCGGGGAACCCCCTATGGCTACACCTTC. It specifies CARSQERGTPYGYTF.

The CDR3 DNA follows: TGTGCCAGCAAGGCCAGACCAAGCACAGATACGCAGTATTTT. It encodes CASKARPSTDTQYF. The chain recombines TRBV2 with TRBJ2-3; D is ambiguous. CDR3 length: 14 residues. Germline CDR1 SNHLY, CDR2 FYNNEI. Between the trimmed V and J ends, which lost 7 bases and 0 bases, there was a span of 11 bases. The full variable domain, completed using reference TRBV2 and TRBJ2-3, is EPEVTQTPSHQVTQMGQEVILRCVPISNHLYFYWYRQILGQKVEFLVSFYNNEISEKSEIFDDQFSVERPDGSNFTLKIRSTKLEDSAMYFCASKARPSTDTQYFGPGTRLTVL.

The CDR3 region is CSARVTGGPGDTQYF. CDR3 nucleotide sequence: TGCAGTGCTAGAGTTACGGGAGGGCCCGGAGATACGCAGTATTTT. V and J are TRBV20-1 and TRBJ2-3; TRBD2 agrees at 8 bases. The CDR3 loop spans 15 amino acids. J gave up 5 bases and V 1 base, and 8 bases lay outside the gene matches. CDR1 is DFQATT and CDR2 is SNEGSKA in the germline V gene (reference sequence).

This clonotype appeared a few times. The V gene is TRBV5-5, the J gene TRBJ2-7; 8 nucleotides line up with TRBD1. CDR3 size: 16 residues. V was clipped by 4 bases and J by 6 bases; unmatched bases: 15. CDR1 and CDR2 (germline): SGHKS, YYEKEE (reference sequence). CDR3 amino acids: CASSLTGTGGFVEQYF. The CDR3 nucleotides read TGTGCCAGCAGCCTAACCGGGACAGGTGGGTTTGTCGAGCAGTACTTC. The whole variable domain, filled in from reference TRBV5-5 and TRBJ2-7, reads DAGVTQSPTHLIKTRGQQVTLRCSPISGHKSVSWYQQVLGQGPQFIFQYYEKEERGRGNFPDRFSARQFPNYSSELNVNALLLGDSALYLCASSLTGTGGFVEQYFGPGTRLTVT.

In its sample, this clonotype was seen a few times. The chain uses TRBV24-1 and TRBJ2-5, with 9 bases aligning to TRBD1. Germline V gene lookup returns CDR1 KGHDR and CDR2 SFDVKD. This CDR3 region has 16 residues. With 4 bases clipped from V and 1 base from J, the junction kept 6 bases outside the gene matches. The CDR3 DNA reads TGTGCCACCAGTGACCCCCGGACAGGGGCCCAAGAGACCCAGTACTTC. This gives the protein CATSDPRTGAQETQYF.